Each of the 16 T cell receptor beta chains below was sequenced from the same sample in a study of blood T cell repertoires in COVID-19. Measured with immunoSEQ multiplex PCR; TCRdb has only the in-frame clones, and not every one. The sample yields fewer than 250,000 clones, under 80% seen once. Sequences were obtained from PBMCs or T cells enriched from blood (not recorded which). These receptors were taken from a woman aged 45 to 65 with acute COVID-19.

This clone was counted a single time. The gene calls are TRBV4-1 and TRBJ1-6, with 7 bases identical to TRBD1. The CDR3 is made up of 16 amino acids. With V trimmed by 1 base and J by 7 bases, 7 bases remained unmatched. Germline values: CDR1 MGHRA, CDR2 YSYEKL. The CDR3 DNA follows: TGCGCCAGCAGCCAAGCAATGGGACAGCAGAATTCACCCCTCCACTTT. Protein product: CASSQAMGQQNSPLHF.

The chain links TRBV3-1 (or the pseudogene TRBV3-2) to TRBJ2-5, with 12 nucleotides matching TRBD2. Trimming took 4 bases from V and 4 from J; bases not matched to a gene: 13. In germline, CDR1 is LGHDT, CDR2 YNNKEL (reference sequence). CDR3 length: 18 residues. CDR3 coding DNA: TGTGCCAGCAGCCTTCCCCCTCTAGCGGGGGGGCGTGGAGAGACCCAGTACTTC. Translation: CASSLPPLAGGRGETQYF.

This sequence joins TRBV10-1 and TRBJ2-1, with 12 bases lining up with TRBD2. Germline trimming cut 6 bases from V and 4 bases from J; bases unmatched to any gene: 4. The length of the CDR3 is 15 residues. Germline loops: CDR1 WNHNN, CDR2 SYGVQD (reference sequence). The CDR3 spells CASSHTSGGYNEQFF. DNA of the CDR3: TGCGCCAGCAGCCACACTAGCGGGGGGTACAATGAGCAGTTCTTC.

CDR3 nucleotide sequence: TGTGCCAGCAGCCAACCCGGACTAGCGGGGGGAAGATACTCCTACAATGAGCAGTTCTTC. Amino acid sequence: CASSQPGLAGGRYSYNEQFF. The chain combines TRBV4-2 with TRBJ2-1, with TRBD2 matching 14 bases. From germline, CDR1 is LGHNA and CDR2 YNFKEQ. The CDR3 is made up of 20 amino acids. Trimming removed 2 bases from V and 0 bases from J; junction bases left unmatched: 9.

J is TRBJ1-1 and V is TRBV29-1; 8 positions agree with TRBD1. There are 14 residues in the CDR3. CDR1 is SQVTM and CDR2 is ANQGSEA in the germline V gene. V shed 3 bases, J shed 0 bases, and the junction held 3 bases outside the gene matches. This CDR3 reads CSVDRGQVNTEAFF. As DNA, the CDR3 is TGCAGCGTTGACCGGGGACAGGTGAACACTGAAGCTTTCTTT.

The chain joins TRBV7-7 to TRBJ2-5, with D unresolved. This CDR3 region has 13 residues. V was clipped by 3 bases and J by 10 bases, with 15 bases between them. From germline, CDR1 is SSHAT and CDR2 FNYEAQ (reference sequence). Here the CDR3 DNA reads TGTGCCAGCAGCTTTAGCCTGGCCGAAGACCAGTACTTC. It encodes CASSFSLAEDQYF.

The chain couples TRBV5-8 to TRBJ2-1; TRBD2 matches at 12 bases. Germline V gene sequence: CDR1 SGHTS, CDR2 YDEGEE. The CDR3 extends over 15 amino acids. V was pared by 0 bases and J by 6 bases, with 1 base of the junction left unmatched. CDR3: CASSLGTSGANEQFF. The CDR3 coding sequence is TGTGCCAGCAGCTTGGGGACTAGCGGGGCCAATGAGCAGTTCTTC. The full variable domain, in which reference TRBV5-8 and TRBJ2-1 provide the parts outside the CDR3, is EAGVTQSPTHLIKTRGQQATLRCSPISGHTSVYWYQQALGLGLQFLLWYDEGEERNRGNFPPRFSGRQFPNYSSELNVNALELEDSALYLCASSLGTSGANEQFFGPGTRLTVL.

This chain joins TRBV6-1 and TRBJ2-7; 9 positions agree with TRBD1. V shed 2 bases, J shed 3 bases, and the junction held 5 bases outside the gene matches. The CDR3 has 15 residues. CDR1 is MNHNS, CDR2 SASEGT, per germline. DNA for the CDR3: TGTGCCAGCAGTGAATCAACAGGGGGCCTCTACGAGCAGTACGTC. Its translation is CASSESTGGLYEQYV.

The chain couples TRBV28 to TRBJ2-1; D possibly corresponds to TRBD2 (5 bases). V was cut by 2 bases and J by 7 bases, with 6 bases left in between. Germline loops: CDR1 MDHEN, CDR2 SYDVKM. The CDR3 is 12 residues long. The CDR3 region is CASSLTRNEQFF. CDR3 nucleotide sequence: TGTGCCAGCAGTTTAACTAGGAATGAGCAGTTCTTC.

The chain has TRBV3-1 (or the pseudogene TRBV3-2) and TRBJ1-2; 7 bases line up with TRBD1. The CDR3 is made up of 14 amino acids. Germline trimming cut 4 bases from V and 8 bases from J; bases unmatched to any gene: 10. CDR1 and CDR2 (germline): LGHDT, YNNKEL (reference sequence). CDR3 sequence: CASSPRQGKVGYTF. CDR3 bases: TGTGCCAGCAGCCCCCGACAGGGAAAGGTCGGCTACACCTTC.

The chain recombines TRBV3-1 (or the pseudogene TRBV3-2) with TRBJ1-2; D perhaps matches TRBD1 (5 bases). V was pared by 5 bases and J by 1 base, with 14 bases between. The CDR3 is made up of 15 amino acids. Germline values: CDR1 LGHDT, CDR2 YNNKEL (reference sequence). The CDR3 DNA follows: TGTGCCAGCAGCTACACCGGACAAATTAACTATGGCTACACCTTC. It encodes CASSYTGQINYGYTF.

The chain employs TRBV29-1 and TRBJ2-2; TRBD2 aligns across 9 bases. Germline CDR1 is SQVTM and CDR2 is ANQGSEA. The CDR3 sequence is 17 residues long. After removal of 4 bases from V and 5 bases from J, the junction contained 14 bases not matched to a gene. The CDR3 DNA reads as TGCAGCGTTGTCTCGGGGCGGGGGGGCTCAGGAACCGGGGAGCTGTTTTTT. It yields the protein CSVVSGRGGSGTGELFF.

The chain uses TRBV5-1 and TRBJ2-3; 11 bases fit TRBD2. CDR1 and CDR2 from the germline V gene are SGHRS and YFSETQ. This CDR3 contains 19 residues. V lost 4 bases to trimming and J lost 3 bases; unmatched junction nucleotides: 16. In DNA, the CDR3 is TGCGCCAGCAGCGCAGAATCCTCCTTAGCGGGGGGGATTACAGATACGCAGTATTTT. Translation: CASSAESSLAGGITDTQYF.

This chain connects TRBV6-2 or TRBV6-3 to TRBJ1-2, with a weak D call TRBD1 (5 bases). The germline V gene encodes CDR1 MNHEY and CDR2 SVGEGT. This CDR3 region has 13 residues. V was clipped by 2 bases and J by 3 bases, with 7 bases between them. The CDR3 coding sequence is TGTGCCAGCAGTTACAAAGGGGACTATGGCTACACCTTC. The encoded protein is CASSYKGDYGYTF.

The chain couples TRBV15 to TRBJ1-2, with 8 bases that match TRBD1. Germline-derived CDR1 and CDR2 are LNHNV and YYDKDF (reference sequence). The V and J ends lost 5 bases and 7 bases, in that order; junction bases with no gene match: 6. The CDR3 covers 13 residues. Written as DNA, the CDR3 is TGTGCCACCAGCTCGGACAGGGAGGTTGGCTACACCTTC. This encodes CATSSDREVGYTF.

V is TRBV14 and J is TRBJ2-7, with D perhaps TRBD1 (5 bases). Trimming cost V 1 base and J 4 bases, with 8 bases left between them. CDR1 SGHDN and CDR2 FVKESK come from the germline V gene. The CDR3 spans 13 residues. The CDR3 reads CASSQGTFYEQYV. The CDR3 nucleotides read TGTGCCAGCAGCCAAGGGACATTTTACGAGCAGTACGTC.